This is a list of T cell receptor beta chains from one sample in a study of CD8+ T cells in alopecia areata. This table comes from immunoSEQ multiplex PCR, and its TCRdb copy is limited to in-frame clones, with some not included. The sample shows 120,000 to 150,000 clones, 87% of them seen only once. Sample: CD8+ T cells sorted from blood, taken at week 0. The source of these receptors is a human donor with alopecia areata. CDR3s include the opening cysteine and the closing phenylalanine or tryptophan. The D gene is left open where the match is weak. Clone size, where shown, is once, few, many, or a class for clones that have expanded.

d_call j_call v_call clone_size cdr3_aa cdr3_nt
. TRBJ2-7 TRBV2 . CASSFSGSYEQYF TGTGCCAGCAGTTTCAGCGGCTCCTACGAGCAGTACTTC
TRBD2 TRBJ2-1 TRBV7-2 . CASSHPGLANEQFF TGTGCCAGCAGCCACCCGGGACTAGCGAATGAGCAGTTCTTC
. TRBJ2-7 TRBV6-1 once CATFDSIYEQYF TGTGCCACTTTTGACAGCATCTACGAGCAGTACTTC
. TRBJ1-5 TRBV2 . CASRDAGGRQPQHF TGTGCCAGCAGGGACGCCGGGGGGCGGCAGCCCCAGCATTTT
TRBD1 TRBJ2-4 TRBV29-1 . CSGLPGQGNIQYF TGCAGCGGTCTACCGGGACAGGGAAACATTCAGTACTTC
. TRBJ1-2 TRBV7-9 . CASSLAEADYGYTF TGTGCCAGCAGCTTAGCTGAAGCGGACTATGGCTACACCTTC
. TRBJ1-1 TRBV9 . CASSPRGGRPEEEAFF TGTGCCAGCAGCCCCCGGGGGGGGCGACCCGAGGAGGAAGCTTTCTTT
TRBD1 TRBJ1-1 TRBV5-4 . CASSQTGLTEAFF TGTGCCAGCAGCCAGACAGGGCTCACTGAAGCTTTCTTT
TRBD2 TRBJ2-2 TRBV15 . CATSTQRGIESGELFF TGTGCCACCAGCACCCAGCGGGGAATCGAGTCCGGGGAGCTGTTTTTT
. TRBJ2-1 TRBV27 . CASSSIGTPNEQFF TGTGCCAGCAGTTCCATCGGGACCCCCAATGAGCAGTTCTTC
TRBD1 TRBJ2-2 TRBV30 . CAWSVVPGQGAGELFF TGTGCCTGGAGTGTCGTCCCGGGACAGGGGGCCGGGGAGCTGTTTTTT
. TRBJ1-2 TRBV5-6 . CASSHISVYGYTF TGTGCCAGCAGCCATATATCCGTCTATGGCTACACCTTC
. TRBJ2-6 TRBV27 few CASSLTGTGANVLTF TGTGCCAGCAGTTTGACCGGTACTGGGGCCAACGTCCTGACTTTC
TRBD1 TRBJ2-7 TRBV7-8 . CASGSTGDEQYF TGTGCCAGCGGGAGTACAGGGGACGAGCAGTACTTC
. TRBJ2-7 TRBV27 . CASSFEGPTYEQYF TGTGCCAGCAGTTTCGAGGGGCCTACCTACGAGCAGTACTTC
TRBD1 TRBJ2-7 TRBV23-1 . CASSQMDRVWTEQYF TGCGCCAGCAGTCAAATGGACAGGGTGTGGACCGAGCAGTACTTC
. TRBJ2-3 TRBV5-4 . CASSLRWETDTQYF TGTGCCAGCAGCTTGCGTTGGGAAACAGATACGCAGTATTTT
. TRBJ2-3 TRBV4-1 . CASSHATASDTQYF TGCGCCAGCAGCCATGCGACAGCCTCAGATACGCAGTATTTT
TRBD2 TRBJ2-1 TRBV9 . CASSVGGGANEQFF TGTGCCAGCAGCGTCGGCGGGGGGGCAAATGAGCAGTTCTTC
TRBD2 TRBJ2-1 TRBV5-4 once CASSASGTYNEQFF TGTGCCAGCAGCGCTAGCGGAACTTACAATGAGCAGTTCTTC
. TRBJ2-1 TRBV4-1 . CASSQGTTDEQFF TGCGCCAGCAGCCAAGGGACTACGGATGAGCAGTTCTTC
TRBD1 TRBJ2-6 TRBV7-9 . CASTGTGDDSGANVLTF TGTGCCAGCACCGGGACAGGTGATGACTCTGGGGCCAACGTCCTGACTTTC
. TRBJ2-1 TRBV7-9 . CASSLPGAFYNEQFF TGTGCCAGCAGCTTACCGGGGGCGTTCTACAATGAGCAGTTCTTC
TRBD1 TRBJ1-2 TRBV27 . CASSPDRAGGYTF TGTGCCAGCAGCCCGGACAGGGCCGGTGGCTACACCTTC
. TRBJ2-2 TRBV7-7 . CASSPEPGATGELFF TGTGCCAGCAGCCCTGAGCCTGGTGCCACCGGGGAGCTGTTTTTT
. TRBJ2-2 TRBV29-1 . CSVRLLDTGELFF TGCAGCGTTAGACTTCTGGACACCGGGGAGCTGTTTTTT
. TRBJ2-2 TRBV5-1 . CASSWGRVAGELFF TGCGCCAGCAGCTGGGGCCGAGTCGCCGGGGAGCTGTTTTTT
. TRBJ2-3 TRBV1 . CTSSQDRGRGEDTQYF TGCACCAGCAGCCAAGATCGAGGCAGGGGTGAAGATACGCAGTATTTT